The 4 T cell receptor beta chains listed next were all sequenced from one sample in a study of T cell repertoires in cytomegalovirus infection. TCRdb passed the reads through MiXCR, listing each CDR3 protein once. The sample lists hundreds of thousands of distinct CDR3 sequences; 24% were seen once. Material for sequencing was CD8+ T cells from PBMCs. The receptor set was obtained from a human donor in good health (CMV status not recorded). Some clones in this sample may be carry-over from other donors' samples.

The V and J genes are TRBV7-8 and TRBJ2-7; 10 bases fit TRBD1. Germline CDR1 is SGHVS and CDR2 is FQNEAQ. This CDR3 is 15 amino acids long. V trimming: 1 base; J trimming: 5 bases; junction bases outside the gene matches: 5. The CDR3 here is CASSLGQGAGHEQYV. The CDR3 DNA reads as TGTGCCAGCAGCTTAGGACAGGGGGCTGGGCACGAGCAGTACGTC.

Concerning this clonotype: The junction departs from germline at one end; a sequencing error may be responsible. The genes are TRBV12-3 or TRBV12-4 and TRBJ2-3, with no clear D. This CDR3 is built from 15 residues. CDR3 residues: CTSSLAVGSADTQYF. For the CDR3, the DNA is TGTACCAGCAGTTTAGCAGTGGGTAGTGCAGATACGCAGTATTTT.

In its sample, this clonotype was seen a few times. V and J are TRBV14 and TRBJ2-7, with D possibly TRBD1 on 5 matching bases. The V gene lost 5 bases and the J gene lost 4 bases, with 15 bases spanning the gap. Germline V CDR1 and CDR2: SGHDN, FVKESK. The CDR3 sequence is 14 residues long. The CDR3 DNA is TGTGCCAGCAGCTCCGGACAAAAATGGTACGAGCAGTACTTC. It encodes CASSSGQKWYEQYF.

This clonotype has a handful of counts. The chain joins TRBV27 to TRBJ1-1, with 7 bases that match TRBD1. V lost 5 bases, J lost 6 bases, and 6 bases stayed unmatched. The germline V gene encodes CDR1 MNHEY and CDR2 SMNVEV (reference sequence). This CDR3 contains 13 residues. CDR3 bases: TGTGCCAGCAGTCCCACAGGGGAGGCTGAAGCTTTCTTT. Encoded protein: CASSPTGEAEAFF.